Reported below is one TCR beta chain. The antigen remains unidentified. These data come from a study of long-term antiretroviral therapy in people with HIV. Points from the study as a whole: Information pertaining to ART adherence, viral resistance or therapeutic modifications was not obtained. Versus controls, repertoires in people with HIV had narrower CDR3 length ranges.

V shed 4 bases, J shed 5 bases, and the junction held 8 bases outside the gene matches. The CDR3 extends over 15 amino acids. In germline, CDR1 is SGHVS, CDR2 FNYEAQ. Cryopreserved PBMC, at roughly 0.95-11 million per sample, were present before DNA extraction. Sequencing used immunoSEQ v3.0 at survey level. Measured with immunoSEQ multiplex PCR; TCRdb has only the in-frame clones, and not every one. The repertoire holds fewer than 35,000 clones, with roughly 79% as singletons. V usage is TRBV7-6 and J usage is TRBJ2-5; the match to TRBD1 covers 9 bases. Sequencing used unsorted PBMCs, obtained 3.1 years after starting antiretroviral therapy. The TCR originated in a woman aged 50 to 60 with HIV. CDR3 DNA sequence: TGTGCCAGCAGCTCCTGGGGACAGGGTGAGGAGACCCAGTACTTC. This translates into CASSSWGQGEETQYF.